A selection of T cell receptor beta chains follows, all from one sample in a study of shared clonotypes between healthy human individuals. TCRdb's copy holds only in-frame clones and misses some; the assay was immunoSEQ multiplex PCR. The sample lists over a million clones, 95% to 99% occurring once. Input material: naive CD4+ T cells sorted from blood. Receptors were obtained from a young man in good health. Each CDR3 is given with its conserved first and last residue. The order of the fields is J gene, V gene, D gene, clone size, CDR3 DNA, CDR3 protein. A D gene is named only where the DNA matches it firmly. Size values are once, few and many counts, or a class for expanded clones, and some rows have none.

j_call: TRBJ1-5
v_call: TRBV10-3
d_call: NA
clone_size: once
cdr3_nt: TGTGCCGCCTCCACCGGGACCAAGGTAGGGCAGCCCCAGCATTTT
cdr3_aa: CAASTGTKVGQPQHF

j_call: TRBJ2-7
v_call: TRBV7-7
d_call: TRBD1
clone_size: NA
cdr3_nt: TGTGCTAGCAGCCCAACAGGGGGCTACGAGCAGTACTTC
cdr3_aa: CASSPTGGYEQYF

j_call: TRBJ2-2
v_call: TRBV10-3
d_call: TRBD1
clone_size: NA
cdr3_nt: TGTGCCATCAGCGCTGACAGGGCGAACACCGGGGAGCTGTTTTTT
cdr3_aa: CAISADRANTGELFF

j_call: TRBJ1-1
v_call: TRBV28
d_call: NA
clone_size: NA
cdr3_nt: TGTGCCAGCAGGGGCCATTTTAACACTGAAGCTTTCTTT
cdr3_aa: CASRGHFNTEAFF

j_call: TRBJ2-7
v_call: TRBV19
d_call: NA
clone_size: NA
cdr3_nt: TGTGCCAGTAGGGCAAAAGGGGGTTCCTCCTACGAGCAGTACTTC
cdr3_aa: CASRAKGGSSYEQYF

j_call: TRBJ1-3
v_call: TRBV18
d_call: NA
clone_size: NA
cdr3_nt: TGTGCCAGCTCAACAGTCGGTGTCTCCCCTGGAAACACCATATATTTT
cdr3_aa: CASSTVGVSPGNTIYF

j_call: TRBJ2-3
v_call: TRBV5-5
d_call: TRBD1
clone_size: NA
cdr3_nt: TGTGCCAGCAGCCCGCAGACAGGGGGCGCGCAGTATTTT
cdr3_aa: CASSPQTGGAQYF

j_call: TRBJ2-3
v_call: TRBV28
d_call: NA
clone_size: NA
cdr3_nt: TGTGCCAGCAGTCCACAGCTTGGCGGGTTGGCCCCGACAGATACGCAGTATTTT
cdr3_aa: CASSPQLGGLAPTDTQYF

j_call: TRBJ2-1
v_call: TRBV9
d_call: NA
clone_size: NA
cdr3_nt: TGTGCCAGCAGCCCGCGGAGCCGGTACAATGAGCAGTTCTTC
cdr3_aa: CASSPRSRYNEQFF

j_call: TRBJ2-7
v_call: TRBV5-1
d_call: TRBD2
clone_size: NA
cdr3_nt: TGCGCCAGCAGCTGGACGACTAGCCCCTCTCGTCGTGAGCAGTACTTC
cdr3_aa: CASSWTTSPSRREQYF

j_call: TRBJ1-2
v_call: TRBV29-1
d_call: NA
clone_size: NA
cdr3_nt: TGCAGCGTTAAGGGGGAAGCAGACCCTAACTATGGCTACACCTTC
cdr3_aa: CSVKGEADPNYGYTF

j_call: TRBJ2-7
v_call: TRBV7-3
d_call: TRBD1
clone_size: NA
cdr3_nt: TGTGCCAGCAGCGCCCAGGGGGAATCCTACGAGCAGTACTTC
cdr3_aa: CASSAQGESYEQYF

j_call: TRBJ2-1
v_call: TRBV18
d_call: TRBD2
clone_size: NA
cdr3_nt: TGTGCCAGCTCACCGCCCTCCGGGACTAGCACACCCAATGAGCAGTTCTTC
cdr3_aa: CASSPPSGTSTPNEQFF

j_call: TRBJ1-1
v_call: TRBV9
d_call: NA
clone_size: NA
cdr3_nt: TGTGCCAGCAGCGTAACGACGGCCATGAACACTGAAGCTTTCTTT
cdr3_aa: CASSVTTAMNTEAFF

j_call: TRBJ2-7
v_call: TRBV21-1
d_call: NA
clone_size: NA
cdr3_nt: TGTGCCAGCAGCAAAGCGAACGCTAGCGGGAGGGACCTAAGCTCCTACGAGCAGTACTTC
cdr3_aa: CASSKANASGRDLSSYEQYF

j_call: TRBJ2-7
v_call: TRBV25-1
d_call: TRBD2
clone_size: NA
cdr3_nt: TGTGCCAGCAGTGAGGGGGGGACCGCTGCTATACTTTACGAGCAGTACTTC
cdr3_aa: CASSEGGTAAILYEQYF

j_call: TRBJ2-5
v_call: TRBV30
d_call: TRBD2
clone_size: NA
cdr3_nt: TGTGCCTGGAGTCGTTGGGAGACTAGCGGGATGGGGGTCGAAGAGACCCAGTACTTC
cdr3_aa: CAWSRWETSGMGVEETQYF

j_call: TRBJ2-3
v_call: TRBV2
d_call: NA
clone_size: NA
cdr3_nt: TGTGCCAGCAGTGAAGACCGTAAAGATACGCAGTATTTT
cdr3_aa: CASSEDRKDTQYF

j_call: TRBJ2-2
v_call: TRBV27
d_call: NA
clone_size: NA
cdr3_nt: TGTGCCAGCAGTATGACCAGCACCGGGGAGCTGTTTTTT
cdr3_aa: CASSMTSTGELFF

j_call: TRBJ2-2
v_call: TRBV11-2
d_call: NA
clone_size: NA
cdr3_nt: TGTGCCAGCAGCTTAGTTACGGGCGGGGAGCTGTTTTTT
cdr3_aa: CASSLVTGGELFF

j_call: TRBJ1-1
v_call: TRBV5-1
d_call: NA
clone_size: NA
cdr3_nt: TGCGCCAGCAGCTTGGAATTGGGGCTTGGTAACACTGAAGCTTTCTTT
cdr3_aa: CASSLELGLGNTEAFF

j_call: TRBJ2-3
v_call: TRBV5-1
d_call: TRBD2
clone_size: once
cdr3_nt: TGCGCCAGCATGAGACTAGCGGGAGGGCCTTCCCTCACTAGCACAGATACGCAGTATTTT
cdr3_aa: CASMRLAGGPSLTSTDTQYF

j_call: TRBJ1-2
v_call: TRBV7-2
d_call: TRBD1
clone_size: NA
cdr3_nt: TGTGCCAGCAGCGCCTACGGGAACACAGGGGGCGCGAACTATGGCTACACCTTC
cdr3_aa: CASSAYGNTGGANYGYTF

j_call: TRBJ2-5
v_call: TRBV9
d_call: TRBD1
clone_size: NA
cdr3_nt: TGTGCCAGCAGCGCTACAGGGGAAGAGACCCAGTACTTC
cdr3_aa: CASSATGEETQYF

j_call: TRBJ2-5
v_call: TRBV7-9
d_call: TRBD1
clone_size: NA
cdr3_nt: TGTGCCAGCAGCCCCCTGGGACCCGGGACAGGGGGTATTCGGGAGACCCAGTACTTC
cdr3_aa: CASSPLGPGTGGIRETQYF

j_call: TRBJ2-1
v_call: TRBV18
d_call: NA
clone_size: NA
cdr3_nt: TGTGCCAGCTCACCAACTGGTAGCGGACACAATGAGCAGTTCTTC
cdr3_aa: CASSPTGSGHNEQFF

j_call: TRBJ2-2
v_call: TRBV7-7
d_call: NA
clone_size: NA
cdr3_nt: TGTGCCAGCAGACAAGGCGGTGCCGGGGAGCTGTTTTTT
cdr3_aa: CASRQGGAGELFF

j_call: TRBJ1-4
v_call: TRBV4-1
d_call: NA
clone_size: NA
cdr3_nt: TGCGCCAGCAGCTCTCCTAGCCTTAATGAAAAACTGTTTTTT
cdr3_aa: CASSSPSLNEKLFF

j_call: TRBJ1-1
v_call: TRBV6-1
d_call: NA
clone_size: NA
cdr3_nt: TGTGCCAGCAGCGTTGGACAAAACACTGAAGCTTTCTTT
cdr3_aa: CASSVGQNTEAFF

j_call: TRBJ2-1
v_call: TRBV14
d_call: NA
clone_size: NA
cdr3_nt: TGTGCCAGCAGCCAAGATCTGGGGGGCAGCCAGTTCTTC
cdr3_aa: CASSQDLGGSQFF

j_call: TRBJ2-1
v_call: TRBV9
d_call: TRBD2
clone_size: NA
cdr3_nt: TGTGCCAGCAGCGTAGGGGCGGGAGGGCCCCATGAGCAGTTCTTC
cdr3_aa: CASSVGAGGPHEQFF

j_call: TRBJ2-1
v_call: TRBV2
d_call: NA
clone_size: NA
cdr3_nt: TGTGCCAACCAGCCCGGGACACTGTCCTACAATGAGCAGTTCTTC
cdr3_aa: CANQPGTLSYNEQFF

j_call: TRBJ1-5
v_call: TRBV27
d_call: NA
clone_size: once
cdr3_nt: TGTGCCAGCAGTTCCGGGGGTAGTCAGCCCCAGCATTTT
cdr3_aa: CASSSGGSQPQHF

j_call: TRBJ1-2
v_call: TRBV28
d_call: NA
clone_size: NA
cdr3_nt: TGTGCCACCGACGGCAGCTCCTATGGCTACACCTTC
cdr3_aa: CATDGSSYGYTF

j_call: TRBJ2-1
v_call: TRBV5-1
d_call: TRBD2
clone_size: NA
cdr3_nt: TGCGCCAGCAGCTATACTAGCGGGAGGACCAACTACAATGAGCAGTTCTTC
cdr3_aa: CASSYTSGRTNYNEQFF